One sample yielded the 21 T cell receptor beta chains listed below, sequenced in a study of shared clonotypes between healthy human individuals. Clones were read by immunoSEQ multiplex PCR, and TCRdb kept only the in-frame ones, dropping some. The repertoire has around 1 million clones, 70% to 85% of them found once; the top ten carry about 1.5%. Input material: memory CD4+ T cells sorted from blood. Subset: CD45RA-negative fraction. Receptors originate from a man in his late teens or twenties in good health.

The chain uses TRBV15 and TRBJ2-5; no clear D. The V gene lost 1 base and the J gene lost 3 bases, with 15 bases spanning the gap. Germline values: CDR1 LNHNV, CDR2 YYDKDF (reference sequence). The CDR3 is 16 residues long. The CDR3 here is CATSRGSGGRKETQYF. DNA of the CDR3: TGTGCCACCAGCAGAGGGTCGGGTGGCAGAAAAGAGACCCAGTACTTC.

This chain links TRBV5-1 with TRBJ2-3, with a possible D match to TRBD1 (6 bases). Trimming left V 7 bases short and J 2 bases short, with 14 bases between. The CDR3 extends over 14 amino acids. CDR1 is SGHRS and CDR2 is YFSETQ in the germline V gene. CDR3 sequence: CASGPTGTTDTQYF. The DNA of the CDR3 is TGCGCCAGCGGCCCTACAGGGACCACAGATACGCAGTATTTT.

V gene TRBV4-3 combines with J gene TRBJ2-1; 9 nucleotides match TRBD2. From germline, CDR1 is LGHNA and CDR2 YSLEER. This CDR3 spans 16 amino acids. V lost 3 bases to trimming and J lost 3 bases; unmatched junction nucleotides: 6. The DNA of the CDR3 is TGCGCCAGCAGCCATAAGACTAGCGGTAACTACAATGAGCAGTTCTTC. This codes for CASSHKTSGNYNEQFF.

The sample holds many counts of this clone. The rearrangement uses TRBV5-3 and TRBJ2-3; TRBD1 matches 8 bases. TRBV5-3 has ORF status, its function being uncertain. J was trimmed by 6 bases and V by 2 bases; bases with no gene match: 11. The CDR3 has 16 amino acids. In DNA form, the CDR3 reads TGTGCCAGAAGCTTCCTCCGGGACAGGCCGCCGGATACGCAGTATTTT. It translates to CARSFLRDRPPDTQYF.

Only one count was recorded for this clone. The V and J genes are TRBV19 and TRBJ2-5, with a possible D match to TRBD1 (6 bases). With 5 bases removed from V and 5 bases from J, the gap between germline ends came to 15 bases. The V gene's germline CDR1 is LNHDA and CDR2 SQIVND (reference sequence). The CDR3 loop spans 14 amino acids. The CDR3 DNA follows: TGTGCCAGTAGTCCGACAGGTAACCCGGAGACCCAGTACTTC. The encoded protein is CASSPTGNPETQYF. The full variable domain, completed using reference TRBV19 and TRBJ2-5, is DGGITQSPKYLFRKEGQNVTLSCEQNLNHDAMYWYRQDPGQGLRLIYYSQIVNDFQKGDIAEGYSVSREKKESFPLTVTSAQKNPTAFYLCASSPTGNPETQYFGPGTRLLVL.

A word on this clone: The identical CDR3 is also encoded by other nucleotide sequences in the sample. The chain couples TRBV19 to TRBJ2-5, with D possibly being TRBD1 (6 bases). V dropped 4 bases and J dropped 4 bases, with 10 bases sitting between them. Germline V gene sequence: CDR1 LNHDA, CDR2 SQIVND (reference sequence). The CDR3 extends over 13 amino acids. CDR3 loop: CASSSTGRETQYF. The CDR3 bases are TGTGCCAGTAGTAGCACAGGGAGAGAGACCCAGTACTTC.

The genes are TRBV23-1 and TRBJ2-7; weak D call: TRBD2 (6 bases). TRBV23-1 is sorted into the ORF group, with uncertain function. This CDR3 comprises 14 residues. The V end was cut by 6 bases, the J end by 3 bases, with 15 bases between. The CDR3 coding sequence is TGCGCCAGCAGGGAGGGAAAAACGCACTACGAGCAGTACTTC. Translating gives CASREGKTHYEQYF.

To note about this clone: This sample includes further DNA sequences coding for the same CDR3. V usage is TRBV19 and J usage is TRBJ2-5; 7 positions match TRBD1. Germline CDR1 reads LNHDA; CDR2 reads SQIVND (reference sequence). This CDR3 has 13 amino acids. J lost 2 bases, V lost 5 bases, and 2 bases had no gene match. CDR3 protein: CASSGQVQETQYF. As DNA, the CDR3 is TGTGCCAGTAGTGGACAGGTTCAAGAGACCCAGTACTTC.

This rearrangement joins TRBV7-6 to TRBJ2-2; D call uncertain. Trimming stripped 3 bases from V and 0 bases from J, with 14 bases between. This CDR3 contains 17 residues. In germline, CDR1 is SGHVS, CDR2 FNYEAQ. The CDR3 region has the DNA TGTGCCAGCAGCTTCGGCGTGTCGGGCGCGAACACCGGGGAGCTGTTTTTT. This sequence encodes CASSFGVSGANTGELFF.

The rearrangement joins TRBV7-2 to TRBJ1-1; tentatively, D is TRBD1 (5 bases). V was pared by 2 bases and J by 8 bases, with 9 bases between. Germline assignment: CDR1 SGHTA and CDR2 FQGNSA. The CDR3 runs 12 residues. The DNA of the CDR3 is TGTGCCAGCAGCTTAACAGGTTCGGAAGCTTTCTTT. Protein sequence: CASSLTGSEAFF.

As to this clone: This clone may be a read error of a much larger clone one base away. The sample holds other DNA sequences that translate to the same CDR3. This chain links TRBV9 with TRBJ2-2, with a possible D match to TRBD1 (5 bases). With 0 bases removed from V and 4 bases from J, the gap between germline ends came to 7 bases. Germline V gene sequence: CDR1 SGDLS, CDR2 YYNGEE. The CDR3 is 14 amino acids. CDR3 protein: CASSVGQGTGELFF. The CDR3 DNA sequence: TGTGCCAGCAGCGTAGGGCAGGGCACCGGGGAGCTGTTTTTT.

The CDR3 protein is CASSQRGAGANVLTF. CDR3 DNA: TGTGCCAGCAGCCAGAGGGGGGCTGGGGCCAACGTCCTGACTTTC. V gene TRBV14 combines with J gene TRBJ2-6; the D gene could be TRBD1 or TRBD2 (6 bases each). The V gene lost 3 bases and the J gene lost 2 bases, with 8 bases spanning the gap. The CDR3 covers 15 residues. Germline CDR1 and CDR2: SGHDN and FVKESK. Full variable domain (rest looked up from reference TRBV14 and TRBJ2-6): EAGVTQFPSHSVIEKGQTVTLRCDPISGHDNLYWYRRVMGKEIKFLLHFVKESKQDESGMPNNRFLAERTGGTYSTLKVQPAELEDSGVYFCASSQRGAGANVLTFGAGSRLTVL.

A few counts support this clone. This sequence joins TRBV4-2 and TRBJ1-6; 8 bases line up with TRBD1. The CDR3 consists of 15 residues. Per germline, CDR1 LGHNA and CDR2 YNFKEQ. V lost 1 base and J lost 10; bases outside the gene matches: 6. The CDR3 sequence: CASSQAHRGESPLHF. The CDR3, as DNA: TGTGCCAGCAGCCAAGCTCACAGGGGGGAATCACCCCTCCACTTT.

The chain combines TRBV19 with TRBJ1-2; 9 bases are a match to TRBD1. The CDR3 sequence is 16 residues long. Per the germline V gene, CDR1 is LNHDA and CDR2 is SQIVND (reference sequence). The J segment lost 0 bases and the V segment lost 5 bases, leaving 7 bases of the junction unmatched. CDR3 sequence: CASSRDRDITNYGYTF. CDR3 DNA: TGTGCCAGTAGTCGGGACAGGGATATCACTAACTATGGCTACACCTTC.

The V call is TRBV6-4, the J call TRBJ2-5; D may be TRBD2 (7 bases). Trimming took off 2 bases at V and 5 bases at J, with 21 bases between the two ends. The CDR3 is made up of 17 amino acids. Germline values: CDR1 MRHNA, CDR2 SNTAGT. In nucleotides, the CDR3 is TGTGCCAGCAGTGACATCGGGGGGCTAAGTGGGAGGGAGACCCAGTACTTC. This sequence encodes CASSDIGGLSGRETQYF.

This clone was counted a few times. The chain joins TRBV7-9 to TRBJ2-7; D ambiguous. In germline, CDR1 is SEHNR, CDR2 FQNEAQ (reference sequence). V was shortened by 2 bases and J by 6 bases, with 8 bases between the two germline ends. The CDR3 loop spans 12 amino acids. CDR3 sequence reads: CASSLSPAEQYF. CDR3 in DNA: TGTGCCAGCAGCTTATCGCCAGCCGAGCAGTACTTC.

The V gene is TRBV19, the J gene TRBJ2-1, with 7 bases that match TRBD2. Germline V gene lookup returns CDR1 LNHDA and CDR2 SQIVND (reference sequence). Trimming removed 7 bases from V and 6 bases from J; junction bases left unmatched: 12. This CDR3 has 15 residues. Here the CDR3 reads CASTRKAGKSNEQFF. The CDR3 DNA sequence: TGTGCCAGTACAAGGAAAGCGGGGAAGAGCAATGAGCAGTTCTTC.

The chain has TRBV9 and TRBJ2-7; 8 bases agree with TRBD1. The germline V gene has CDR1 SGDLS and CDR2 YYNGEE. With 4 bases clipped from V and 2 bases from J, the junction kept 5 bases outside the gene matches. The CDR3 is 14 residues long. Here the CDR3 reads CASSRTGSTYEQYF. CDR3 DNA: TGTGCCAGCAGCCGGACAGGGAGCACCTACGAGCAGTACTTC.

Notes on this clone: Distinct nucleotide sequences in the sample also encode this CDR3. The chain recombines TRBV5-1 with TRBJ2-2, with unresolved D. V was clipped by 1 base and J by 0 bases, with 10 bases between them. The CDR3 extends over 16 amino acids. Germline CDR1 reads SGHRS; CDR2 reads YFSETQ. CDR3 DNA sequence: TGCGCCAGCAGCTTGTCGGGTAATACGAACACCGGGGAGCTGTTTTTT. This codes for CASSLSGNTNTGELFF.

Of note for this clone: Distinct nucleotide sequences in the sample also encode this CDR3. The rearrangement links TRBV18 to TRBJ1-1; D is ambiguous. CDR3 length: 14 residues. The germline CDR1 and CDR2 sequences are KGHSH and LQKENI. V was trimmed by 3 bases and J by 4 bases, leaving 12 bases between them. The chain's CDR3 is CASSPATEGTEAFF. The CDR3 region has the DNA TGTGCCAGCTCACCCGCTACAGAGGGCACTGAAGCTTTCTTT.

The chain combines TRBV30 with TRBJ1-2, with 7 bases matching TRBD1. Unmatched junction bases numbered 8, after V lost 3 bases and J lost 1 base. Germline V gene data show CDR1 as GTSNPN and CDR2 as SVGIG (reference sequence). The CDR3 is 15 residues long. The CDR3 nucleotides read TGTGCCTGGAGACCAGGGGGTACCGTTAACTATGGCTACACCTTC. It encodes CAWRPGGTVNYGYTF.